This T cell receptor (beta chain) originates from a study of blood T cells in healthy people across ages. The study's findings and limits: More naive CD4+ cells and higher diversity were found in long-lived than in aged donors.

This CDR3 comprises 16 residues. Germline V gives CDR1 DFQATT, CDR2 SNEGSKA (reference sequence). The use of a sample-barcoded 5' primer and a J-beta primer mix characterized a second PCR of roughly 7 to 11 cycles. Each of the samples gave a minimum of 2.5 million paired-end reads that contained CDR3. A single record per CDR3 protein comes from TCRdb applying MiXCR to the 5' RACE reads. The sample yields about 780,000 distinct CDR3 sequences, around 62% seen once. The sample holds one count of this clonotype. Its antigen is as yet unknown. Samples each had at least 6 micrograms of total RNA extracted. The source of this sequence is a young man in good health. What was sequenced was blood. V and J are TRBV20-1 and TRBJ2-4; 10 bases align to TRBD2. The DNA end lines up better with TRBJ2-7; the J call may be wrong. In nucleotides, the CDR3 is TGCAGTGCTAGTACTAGCGGGGTGACCAGCTCCTACGAGCAGTACTTC. Residues: CSASTSGVTSSYEQYF.